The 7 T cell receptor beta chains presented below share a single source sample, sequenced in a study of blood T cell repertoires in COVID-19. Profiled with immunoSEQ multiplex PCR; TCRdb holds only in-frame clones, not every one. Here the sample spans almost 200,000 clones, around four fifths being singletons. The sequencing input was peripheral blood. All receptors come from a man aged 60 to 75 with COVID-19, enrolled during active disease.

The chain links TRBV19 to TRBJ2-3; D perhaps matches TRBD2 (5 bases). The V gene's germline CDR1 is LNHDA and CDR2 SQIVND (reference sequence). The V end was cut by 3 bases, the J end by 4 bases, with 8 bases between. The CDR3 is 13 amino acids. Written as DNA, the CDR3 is TGTGCCAGTAGTATGGGAGTAGCAGATACGCAGTATTTT. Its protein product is CASSMGVADTQYF. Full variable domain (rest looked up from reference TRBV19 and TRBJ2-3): DGGITQSPKYLFRKEGQNVTLSCEQNLNHDAMYWYRQDPGQGLRLIYYSQIVNDFQKGDIAEGYSVSREKKESFPLTVTSAQKNPTAFYLCASSMGVADTQYFGPGTRLTVL.

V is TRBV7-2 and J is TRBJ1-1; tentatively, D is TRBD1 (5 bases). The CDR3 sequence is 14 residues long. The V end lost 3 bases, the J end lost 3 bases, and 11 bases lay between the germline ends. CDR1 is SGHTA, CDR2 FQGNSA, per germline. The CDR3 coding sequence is TGTGCCAGCAGCTTCTCGGGGGGGGACACTGAAGCTTTCTTT. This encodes CASSFSGGDTEAFF.

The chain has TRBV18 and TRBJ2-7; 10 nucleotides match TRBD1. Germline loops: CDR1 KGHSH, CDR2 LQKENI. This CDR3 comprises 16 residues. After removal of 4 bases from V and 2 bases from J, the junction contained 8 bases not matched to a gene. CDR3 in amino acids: CASSQTRTGGPYEQYF. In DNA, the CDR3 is TGTGCCAGCTCACAAACACGGACAGGGGGACCCTACGAGCAGTACTTC.

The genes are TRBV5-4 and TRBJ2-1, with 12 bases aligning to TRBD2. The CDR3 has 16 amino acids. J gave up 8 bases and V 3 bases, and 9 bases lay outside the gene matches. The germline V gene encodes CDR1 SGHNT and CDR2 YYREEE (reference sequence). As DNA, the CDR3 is TGTGCCAGCAGCTCCAGACTAGCGGGAGAAAGGTATGAGCAGTTCTTC. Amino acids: CASSSRLAGERYEQFF. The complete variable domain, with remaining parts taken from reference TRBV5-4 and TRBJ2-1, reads ETGVTQSPTHLIKTRGQQVTLRCSSQSGHNTVSWYQQALGQGPQFIFQYYREEENGRGNFPPRFSGLQFPNYSSELNVNALELDDSALYLCASSSRLAGERYEQFFGPGTRLTVL.

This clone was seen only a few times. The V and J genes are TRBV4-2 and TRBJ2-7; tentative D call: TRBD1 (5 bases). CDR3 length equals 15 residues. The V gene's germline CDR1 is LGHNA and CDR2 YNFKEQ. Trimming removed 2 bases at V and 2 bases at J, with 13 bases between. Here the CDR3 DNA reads TGTGCCAGCAGCCAAATGTTAGACAGTACCTACGAGCAGTACTTC. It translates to CASSQMLDSTYEQYF.

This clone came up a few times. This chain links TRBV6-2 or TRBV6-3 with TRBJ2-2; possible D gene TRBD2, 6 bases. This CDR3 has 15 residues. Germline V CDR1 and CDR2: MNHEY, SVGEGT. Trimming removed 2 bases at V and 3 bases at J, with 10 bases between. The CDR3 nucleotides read TGTGCCAGCAGTTACGTCGGAGGGGACACCGGGGAGCTGTTTTTT. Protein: CASSYVGGDTGELFF.

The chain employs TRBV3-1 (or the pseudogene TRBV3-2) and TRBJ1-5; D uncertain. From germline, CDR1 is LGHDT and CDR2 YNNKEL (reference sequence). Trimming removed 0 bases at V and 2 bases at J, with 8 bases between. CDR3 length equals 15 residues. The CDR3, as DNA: TGTGCCAGCAGCCAAGATTGGGCTGGCAATCAGCCCCAGCATTTT. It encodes CASSQDWAGNQPQHF.